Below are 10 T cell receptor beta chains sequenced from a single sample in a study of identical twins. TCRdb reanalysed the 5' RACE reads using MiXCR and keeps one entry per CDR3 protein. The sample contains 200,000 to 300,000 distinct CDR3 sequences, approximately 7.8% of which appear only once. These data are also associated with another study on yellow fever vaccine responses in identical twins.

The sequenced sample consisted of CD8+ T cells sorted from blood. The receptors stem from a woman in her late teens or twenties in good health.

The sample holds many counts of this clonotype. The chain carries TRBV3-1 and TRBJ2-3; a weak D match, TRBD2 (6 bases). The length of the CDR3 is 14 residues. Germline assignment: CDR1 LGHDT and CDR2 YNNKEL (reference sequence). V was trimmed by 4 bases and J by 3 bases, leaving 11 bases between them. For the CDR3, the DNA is TGTGCCAGCAGCCCGTCACGGGGGACAGATACGCAGTATTTT. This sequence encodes CASSPSRGTDTQYF.

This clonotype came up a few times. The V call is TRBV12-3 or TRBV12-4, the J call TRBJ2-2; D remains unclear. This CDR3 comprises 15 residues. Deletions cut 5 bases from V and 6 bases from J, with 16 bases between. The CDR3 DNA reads TGTGCCAGCAGTCCTCTATCCGACCCAGCCGGGGAGCTGTTTTTT. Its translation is CASSPLSDPAGELFF.

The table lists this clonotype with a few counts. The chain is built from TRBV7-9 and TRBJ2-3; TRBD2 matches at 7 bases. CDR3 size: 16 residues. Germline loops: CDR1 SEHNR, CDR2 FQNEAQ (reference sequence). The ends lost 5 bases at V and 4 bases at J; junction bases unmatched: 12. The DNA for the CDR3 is TGTGCCAGCAGCACTCCTAGCGGTGGAGGGGCAGATACGCAGTATTTT. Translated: CASSTPSGGGADTQYF.

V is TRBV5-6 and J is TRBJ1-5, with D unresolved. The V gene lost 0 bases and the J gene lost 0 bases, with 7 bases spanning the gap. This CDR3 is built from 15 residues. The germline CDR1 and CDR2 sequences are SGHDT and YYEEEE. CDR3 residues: CASSLVEDSNQPQHF. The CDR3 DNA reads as TGTGCCAGCAGCTTGGTGGAGGATAGCAATCAGCCCCAGCATTTT.

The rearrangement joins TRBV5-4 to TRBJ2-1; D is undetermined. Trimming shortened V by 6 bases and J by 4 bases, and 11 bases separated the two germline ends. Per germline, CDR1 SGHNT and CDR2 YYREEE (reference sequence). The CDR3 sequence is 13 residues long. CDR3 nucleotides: TGTGCCAGCACCTCCCCCCGTTACAATGAGCAGTTCTTC. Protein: CASTSPRYNEQFF.

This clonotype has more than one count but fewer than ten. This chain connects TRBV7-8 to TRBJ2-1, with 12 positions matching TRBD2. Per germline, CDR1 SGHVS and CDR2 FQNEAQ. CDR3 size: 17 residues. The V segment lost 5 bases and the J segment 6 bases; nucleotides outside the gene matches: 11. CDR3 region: CASSGRLAGEGGNEQFF. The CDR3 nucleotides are TGTGCCAGCAGCGGACGACTAGCGGGAGAAGGGGGCAATGAGCAGTTCTTC.

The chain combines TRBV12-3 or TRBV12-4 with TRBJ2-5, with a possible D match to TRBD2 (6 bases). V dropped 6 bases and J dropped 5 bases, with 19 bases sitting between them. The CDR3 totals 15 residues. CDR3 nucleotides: TGTGCCAGCAGCCCCCCCGGGGGATCGGGGGAGACCCAGTACTTC. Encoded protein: CASSPPGGSGETQYF.

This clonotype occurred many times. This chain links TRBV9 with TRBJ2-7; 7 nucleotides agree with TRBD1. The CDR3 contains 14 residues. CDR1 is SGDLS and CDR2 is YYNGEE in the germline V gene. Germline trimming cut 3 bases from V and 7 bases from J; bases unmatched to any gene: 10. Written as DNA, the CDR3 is TGTGCCAGCAGCGCCCCGACAGGGACGGGTGAGCAGTACTTC. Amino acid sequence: CASSAPTGTGEQYF.

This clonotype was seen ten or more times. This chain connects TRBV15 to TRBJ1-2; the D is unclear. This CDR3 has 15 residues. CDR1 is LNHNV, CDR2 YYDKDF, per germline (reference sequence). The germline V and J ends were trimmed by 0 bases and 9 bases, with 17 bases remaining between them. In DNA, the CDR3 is TGTGCCACCAGCAGAGAAGGTGCGGGAGATCCTAGCTACACCTTC. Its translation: CATSREGAGDPSYTF.

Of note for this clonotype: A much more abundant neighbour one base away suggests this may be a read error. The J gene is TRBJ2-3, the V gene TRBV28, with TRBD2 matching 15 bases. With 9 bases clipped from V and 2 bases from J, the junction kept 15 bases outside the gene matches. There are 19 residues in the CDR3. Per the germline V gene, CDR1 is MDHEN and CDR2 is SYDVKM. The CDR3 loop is CARSGTSGRRDPFTDTQYF. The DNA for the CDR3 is TGTGCCAGGAGCGGGACTAGCGGGAGGAGGGACCCCTTCACAGATACGCAGTATTTT.